This T cell receptor beta chain came from a study of blood T cell repertoires in COVID-19. There are 14 residues in the CDR3. With 1 base removed from V and 8 bases from J, the gap between germline ends came to 17 bases. Germline values: CDR1 SQVTM, CDR2 ANQGSEA. Clones were sequenced by immunoSEQ multiplex PCR, and TCRdb holds only the in-frame ones, with some missing. The data hold more than 95,000 clones, with almost 90% observed a single time. Source material: peripheral blood. The rearrangement links TRBV29-1 to TRBJ1-2; no definite D call. The origin of this receptor is a human donor in a cohort sampled during active COVID-19. CDR3 nucleotides: TGCAGCGTTGAAGGTGAAGGGAGAGGAAGAGGCTACACCTTC. Its protein product is CSVEGEGRGRGYTF. The full variable domain, rest sourced from reference TRBV29-1 and TRBJ1-2, is SAVISQKPSRDICQRGTSLTIQCQVDSQVTMMFWYRQQPGQSLTLIATANQGSEATYESGFVIDKFPISRPNLTFSTLTVSNMSPEDSSIYLCSVEGEGRGRGYTFGSGTRLTVV.